This T cell receptor (beta chain) was identified in a study of T cell repertoires in cytomegalovirus infection. Study summary: A matching HLA type, together with CMV infection, was signaled by public TCR beta signatures. Study-wide findings and caveats: CMV-specific HLA-C-restricted TCR beta clonotypes dominated the ex vivo response. Cumulative public TCR beta family frequency identified CMV carriers with the relevant HLA.

The table lists this clonotype with a few counts. Its antigen is unidentified. From the reads, TCRdb called clonotypes with MiXCR, one entry per CDR3 protein. The sample has 300,000 to 450,000 distinct CDR3 sequences, over 15% seen once; the top ten hold approximately 8%. The receptor's source is a human donor in good health (CMV status not recorded). Some clones in this sample may be carry-over from other donors' samples. Sequences were obtained from PBMCs.

CDR3 region: CSASVGSFYNSPLHF. CDR3 in DNA: TGCAGTGCTAGCGTTGGGTCCTTCTATAATTCACCCCTCCACTTT. This chain connects TRBV20-1 to TRBJ1-6; no reliable D call. The CDR3 is made up of 15 amino acids. Germline loops: CDR1 DFQATT, CDR2 SNEGSKA (reference sequence). V dropped 3 bases and J dropped 3 bases, with 12 bases sitting between them.